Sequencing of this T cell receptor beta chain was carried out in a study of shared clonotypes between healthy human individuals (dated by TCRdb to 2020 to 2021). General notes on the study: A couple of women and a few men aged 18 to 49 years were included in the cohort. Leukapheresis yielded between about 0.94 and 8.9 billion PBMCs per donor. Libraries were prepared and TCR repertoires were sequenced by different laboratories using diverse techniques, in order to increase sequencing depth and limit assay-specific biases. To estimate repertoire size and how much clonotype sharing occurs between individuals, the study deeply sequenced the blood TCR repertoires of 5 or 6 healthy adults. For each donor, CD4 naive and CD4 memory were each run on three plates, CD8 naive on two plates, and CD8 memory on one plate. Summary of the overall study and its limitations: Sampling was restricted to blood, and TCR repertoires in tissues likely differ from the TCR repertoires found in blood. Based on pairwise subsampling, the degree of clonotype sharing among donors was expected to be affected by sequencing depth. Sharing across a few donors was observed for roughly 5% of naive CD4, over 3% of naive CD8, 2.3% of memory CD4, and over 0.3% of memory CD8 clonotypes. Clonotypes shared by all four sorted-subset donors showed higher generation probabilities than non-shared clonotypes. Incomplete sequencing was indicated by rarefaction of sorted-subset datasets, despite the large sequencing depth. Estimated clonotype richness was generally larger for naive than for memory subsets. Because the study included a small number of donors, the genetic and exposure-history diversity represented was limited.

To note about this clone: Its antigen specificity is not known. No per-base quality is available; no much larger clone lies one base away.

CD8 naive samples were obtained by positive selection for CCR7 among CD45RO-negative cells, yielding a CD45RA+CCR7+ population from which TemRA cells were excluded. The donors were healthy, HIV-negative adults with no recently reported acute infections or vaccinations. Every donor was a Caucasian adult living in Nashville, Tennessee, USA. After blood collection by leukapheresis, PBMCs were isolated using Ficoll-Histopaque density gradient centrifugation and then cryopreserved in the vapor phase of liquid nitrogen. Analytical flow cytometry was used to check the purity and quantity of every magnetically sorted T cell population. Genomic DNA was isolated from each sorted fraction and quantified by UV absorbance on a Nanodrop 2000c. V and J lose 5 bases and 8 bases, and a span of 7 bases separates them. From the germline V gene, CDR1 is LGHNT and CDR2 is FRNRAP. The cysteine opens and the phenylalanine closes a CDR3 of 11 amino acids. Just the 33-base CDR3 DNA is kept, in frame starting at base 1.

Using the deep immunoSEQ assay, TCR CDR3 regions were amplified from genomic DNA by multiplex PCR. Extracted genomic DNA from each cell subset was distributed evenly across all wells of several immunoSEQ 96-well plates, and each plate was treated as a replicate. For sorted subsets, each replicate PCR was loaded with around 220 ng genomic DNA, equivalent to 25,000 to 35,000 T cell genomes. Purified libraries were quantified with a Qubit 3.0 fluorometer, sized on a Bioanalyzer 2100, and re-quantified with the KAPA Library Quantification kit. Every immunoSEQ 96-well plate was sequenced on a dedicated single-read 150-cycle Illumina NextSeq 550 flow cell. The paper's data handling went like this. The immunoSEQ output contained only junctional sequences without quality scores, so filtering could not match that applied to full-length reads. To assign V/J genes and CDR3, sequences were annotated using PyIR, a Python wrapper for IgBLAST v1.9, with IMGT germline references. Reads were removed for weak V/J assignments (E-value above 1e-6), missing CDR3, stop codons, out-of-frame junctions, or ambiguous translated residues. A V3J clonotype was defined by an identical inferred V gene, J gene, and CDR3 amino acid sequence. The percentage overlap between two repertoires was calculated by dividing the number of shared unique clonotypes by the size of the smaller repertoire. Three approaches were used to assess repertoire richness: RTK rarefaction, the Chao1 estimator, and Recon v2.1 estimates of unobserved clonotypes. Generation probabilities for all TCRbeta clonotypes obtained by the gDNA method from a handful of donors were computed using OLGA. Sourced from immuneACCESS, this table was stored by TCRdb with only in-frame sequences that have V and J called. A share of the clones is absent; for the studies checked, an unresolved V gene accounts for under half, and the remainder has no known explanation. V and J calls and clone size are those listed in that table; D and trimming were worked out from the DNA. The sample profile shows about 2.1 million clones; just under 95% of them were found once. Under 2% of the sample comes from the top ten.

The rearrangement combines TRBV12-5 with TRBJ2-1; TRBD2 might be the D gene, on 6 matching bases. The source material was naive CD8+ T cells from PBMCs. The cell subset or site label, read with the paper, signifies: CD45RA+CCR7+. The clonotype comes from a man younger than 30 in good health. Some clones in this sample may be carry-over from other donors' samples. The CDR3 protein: CASGRRDEQFF. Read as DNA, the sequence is TGTGCTAGTGGTCGGAGGGATGAGCAGTTCTTC.